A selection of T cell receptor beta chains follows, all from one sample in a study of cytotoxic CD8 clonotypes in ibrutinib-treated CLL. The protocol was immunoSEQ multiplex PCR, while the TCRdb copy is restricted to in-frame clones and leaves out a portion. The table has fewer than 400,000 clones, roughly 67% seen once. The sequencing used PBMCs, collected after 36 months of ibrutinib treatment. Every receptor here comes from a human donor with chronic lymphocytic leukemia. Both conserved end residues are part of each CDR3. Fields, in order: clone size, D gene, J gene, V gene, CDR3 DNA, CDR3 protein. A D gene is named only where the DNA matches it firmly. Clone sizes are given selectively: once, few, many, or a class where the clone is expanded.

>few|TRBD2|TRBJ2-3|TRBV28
TGTGCCAGCAGTTTAGCGGGGGGAGATACGCAGTATTTT
CASSLAGGDTQYF
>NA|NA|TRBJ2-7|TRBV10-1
TGCGCCAGCAGTGAGAGAGTTGGAGTCTACGAGCAGTACTTC
CASSERVGVYEQYF
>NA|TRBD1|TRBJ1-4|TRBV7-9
TGTGCCAGCAGCTCAACAGGGGGCTTCGGTGAAAAACTGTTTTTT
CASSSTGGFGEKLFF
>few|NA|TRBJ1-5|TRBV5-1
TGCGCCAGCAGCTTGGGGGCATCCGATCAGCCCCAGCATTTT
CASSLGASDQPQHF
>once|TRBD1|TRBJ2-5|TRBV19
TGTGCCAGTAGAAGGACAGGTCAAGAGACCCAGTACTTC
CASRRTGQETQYF
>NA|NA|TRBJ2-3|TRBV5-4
TGTGCCAGCAGCCTAGACCTTGTACAGGGATCAGATACGCAGTATTTT
CASSLDLVQGSDTQYF
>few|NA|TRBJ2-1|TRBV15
TGTGCCACCAGCAGAGATCGGGCAGGATCGTCCAATGAGCAGTTCTTC
CATSRDRAGSSNEQFF
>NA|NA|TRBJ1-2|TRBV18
TGTGCCAGCTCACCAAGGGAGGCCGCTAACTATGGCTACACCTTC
CASSPREAANYGYTF
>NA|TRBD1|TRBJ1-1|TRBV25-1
TGTGCCAGCAGTGAATTGAAGGACAGGGAGAGAGCTTTCTTT
CASSELKDRERAFF
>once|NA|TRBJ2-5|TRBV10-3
TGTGCCATCAGTGTTTACCCACAGTCGGAGACCCAGTACTTC
CAISVYPQSETQYF
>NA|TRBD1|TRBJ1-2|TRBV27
TGTGCCAGCGGACAGGGATTTTTGGGCTACACCTTC
CASGQGFLGYTF
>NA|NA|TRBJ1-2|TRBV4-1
TGCGCCAGCAGAGAGCCCGGGACGAAGAATGGCTACACCTTC
CASREPGTKNGYTF
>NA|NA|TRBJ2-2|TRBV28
TGTGCCAGCAGTGATTGGCAGGCGAACACCGGGGAGCTGTTTTTT
CASSDWQANTGELFF
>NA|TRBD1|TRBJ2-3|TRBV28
TGTGCCAGCCTCCCCGGACAGGGAAATACAGATACGCAGTATTTT
CASLPGQGNTDTQYF
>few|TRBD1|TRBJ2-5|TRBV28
TGTGCCAGCACGGGGGACAGGACCCAAGAGACCCAGTACTTC
CASTGDRTQETQYF
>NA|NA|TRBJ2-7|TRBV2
TGTGCCAGCAGGGACGGAGAATCCCACGAGCAGTACTTC
CASRDGESHEQYF
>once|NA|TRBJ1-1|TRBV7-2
TGTGCCAGCAGCATTACGACGGACCCCACTGAAGCTTTCTTT
CASSITTDPTEAFF
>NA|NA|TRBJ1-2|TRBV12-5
TGTGCTAGTGGTTCGTGGGACGTTAACTATGGCTACACCTTC
CASGSWDVNYGYTF
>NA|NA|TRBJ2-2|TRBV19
TGTGCCAGTAGTATTTACGGCGGGGAGCTGTTTTTT
CASSIYGGELFF
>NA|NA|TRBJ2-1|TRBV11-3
TGTGCCAGCAGCTTAGGGGGGGTCTCCTACAATGAGCAGTTCTTC
CASSLGGVSYNEQFF
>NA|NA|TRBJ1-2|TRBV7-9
TGTGCCAGCAGACGACGGGACGGACCCTATGGCTACACCTTC
CASRRRDGPYGYTF
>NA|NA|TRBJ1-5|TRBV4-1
TGCGCCAGCAGCCCCGGCACCTTGAGAGGCAATCAGCCCCAGCATTTT
CASSPGTLRGNQPQHF
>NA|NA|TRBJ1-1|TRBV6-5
TGTGCCAGCAGTCTTGACAGGCTGAACACTGAAGCTTTCTTT
CASSLDRLNTEAFF
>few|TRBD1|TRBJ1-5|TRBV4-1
TGCGCCAGCAGCCTTGAGGGGACAGGGATTCAGCCCCAGCATTTT
CASSLEGTGIQPQHF
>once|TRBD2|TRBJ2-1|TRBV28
TGTGCCAGCAGTGTTATAGCGGGAGGGGACAATGAGCAGTTCTTC
CASSVIAGGDNEQFF
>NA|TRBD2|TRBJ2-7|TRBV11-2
TGTGCCAGCAGCATAAGACTAGCGGGGGTGGACGAGCAGTACTTC
CASSIRLAGVDEQYF
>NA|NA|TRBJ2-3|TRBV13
TGTGCCAGCAGCTTAGATGGGTCCGGGACAGATACGCAGTATTTT
CASSLDGSGTDTQYF
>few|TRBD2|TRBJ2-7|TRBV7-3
TGTGCCAGCAGTCCCGGACTAGCGGGATCCTCCTACGAGCAGTACTTC
CASSPGLAGSSYEQYF
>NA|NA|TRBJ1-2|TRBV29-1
TGCAGCGTTCGACTACCCCAGAACTATGGCTACACCTTC
CSVRLPQNYGYTF
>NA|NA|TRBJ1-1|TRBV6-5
TGTGCCAGCAGGCTAGGGGGTTCGAACACTGAAGCTTTCTTT
CASRLGGSNTEAFF
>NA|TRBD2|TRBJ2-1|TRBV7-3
TGTGCCAGCAGCTTGGGCCCCTATCAAGGCGGGGGGCCAGCCGATGAGCAGTTCTTC
CASSLGPYQGGGPADEQFF
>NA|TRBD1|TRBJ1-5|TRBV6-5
TGTGCCAGCAGCATCAGGGACAGGGAAGCGCCCCAGCATTTT
CASSIRDREAPQHF
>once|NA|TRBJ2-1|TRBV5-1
TGCGCCAGCAGCTGGACACGTCTCAATGAGCAGTTCTTC
CASSWTRLNEQFF
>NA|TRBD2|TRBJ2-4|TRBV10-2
TGCGCCAGCAGCCAGACTAGCGGGCTCGCCAAAAACATTCAGTACTTC
CASSQTSGLAKNIQYF
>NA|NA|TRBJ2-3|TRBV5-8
TGTGCCAGCAACCACAGGAGTTTAACAGATACGCAGTATTTT
CASNHRSLTDTQYF
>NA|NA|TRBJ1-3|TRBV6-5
TGTGCCAGCACACAAAGCTATTCTGGAAACACCATATATTTT
CASTQSYSGNTIYF
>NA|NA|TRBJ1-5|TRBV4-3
TGCGCCAGCAGTCCAACGGTCTCGGTTCCCCAGCATTTT
CASSPTVSVPQHF
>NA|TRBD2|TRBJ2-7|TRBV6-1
TGTGCCAGCAAACGACTAGCGGGGGACTACGAGCAGTACTTC
CASKRLAGDYEQYF